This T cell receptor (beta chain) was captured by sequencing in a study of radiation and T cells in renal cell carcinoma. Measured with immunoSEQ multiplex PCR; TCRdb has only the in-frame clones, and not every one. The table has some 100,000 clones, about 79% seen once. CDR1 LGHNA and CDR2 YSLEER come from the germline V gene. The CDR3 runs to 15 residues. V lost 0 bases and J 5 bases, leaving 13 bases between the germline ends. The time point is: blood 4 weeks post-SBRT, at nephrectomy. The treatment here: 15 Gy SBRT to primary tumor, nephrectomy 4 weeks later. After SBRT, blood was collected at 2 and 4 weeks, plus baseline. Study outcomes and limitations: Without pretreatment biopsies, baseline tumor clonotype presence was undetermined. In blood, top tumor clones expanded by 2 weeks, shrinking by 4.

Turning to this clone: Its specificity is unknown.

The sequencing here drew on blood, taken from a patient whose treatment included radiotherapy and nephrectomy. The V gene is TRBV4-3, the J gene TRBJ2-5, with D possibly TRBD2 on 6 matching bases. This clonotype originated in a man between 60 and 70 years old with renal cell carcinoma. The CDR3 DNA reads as TGCGCCAGCAGCCAAGAAACGGGAGAGTGGGAGACCCAGTACTTC. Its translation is CASSQETGEWETQYF.